The clone carrying this T cell receptor (beta chain) was counted only a few times. This record belongs to a study of T cell responses to AZD1222 COVID-19 vaccine. The CDR3 has 13 residues. CDR1 MNHEY and CDR2 SVGAGI come from the germline V gene. V was pared by 6 bases and J by 11 bases, with 18 bases between. This table comes from immunoSEQ multiplex PCR, and its TCRdb copy is limited to in-frame clones, with some not included. The data contain more than 95,000 clones, approximately 85% of them singletons. The TCR originated in an adult who received the AZD1222 COVID-19 vaccine. The chain links TRBV6-5 to TRBJ2-3; D possibly corresponds to TRBD2 (7 bases). Here the sequenced sample was peripheral blood, taken 28 days after the second AZD1222 dose. The chain's CDR3 is CASSPLDGGQQYF. The CDR3 DNA is TGTGCCAGCAGCCCCCTTGACGGGGGGCAGCAGTATTTT.